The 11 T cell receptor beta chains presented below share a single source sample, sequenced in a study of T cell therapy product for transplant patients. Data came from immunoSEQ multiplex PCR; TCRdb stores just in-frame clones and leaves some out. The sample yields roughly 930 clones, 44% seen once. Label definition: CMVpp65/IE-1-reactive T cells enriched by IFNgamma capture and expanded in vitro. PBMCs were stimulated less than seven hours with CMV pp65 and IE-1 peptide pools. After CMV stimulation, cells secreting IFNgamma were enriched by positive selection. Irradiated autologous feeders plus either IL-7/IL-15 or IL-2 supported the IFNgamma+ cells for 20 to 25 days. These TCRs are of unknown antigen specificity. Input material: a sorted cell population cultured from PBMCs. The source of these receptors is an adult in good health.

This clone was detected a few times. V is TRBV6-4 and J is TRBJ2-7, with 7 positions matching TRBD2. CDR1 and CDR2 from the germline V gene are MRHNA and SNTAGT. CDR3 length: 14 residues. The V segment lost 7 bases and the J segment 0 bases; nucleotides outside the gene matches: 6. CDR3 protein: CASNPRTSSYEQYF. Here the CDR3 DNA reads TGTGCCAGCAATCCTCGGACTAGCTCCTACGAGCAGTACTTC.

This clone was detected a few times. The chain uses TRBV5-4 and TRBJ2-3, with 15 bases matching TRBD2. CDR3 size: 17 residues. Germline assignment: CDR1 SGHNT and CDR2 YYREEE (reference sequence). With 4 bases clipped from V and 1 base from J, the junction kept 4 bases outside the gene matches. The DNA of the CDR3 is TGTGCCAGCAGCCCCGGACTAGCGGGGGGGGGCACAGATACGCAGTATTTT. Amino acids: CASSPGLAGGGTDTQYF.

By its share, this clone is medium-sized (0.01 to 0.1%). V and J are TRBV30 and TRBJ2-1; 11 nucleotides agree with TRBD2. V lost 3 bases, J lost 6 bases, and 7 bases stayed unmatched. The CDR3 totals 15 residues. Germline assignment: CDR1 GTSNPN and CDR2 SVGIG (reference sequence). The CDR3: CAWSPVAGGLNEQFF. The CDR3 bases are TGTGCCTGGAGCCCAGTAGCGGGGGGGCTCAATGAGCAGTTCTTC. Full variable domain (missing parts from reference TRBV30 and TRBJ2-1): SQTIHQWPATLVQPVGSPLSLECTVEGTSNPNLYWYRQAAGRGLQLLFYSVGIGQISSEVPQNLSASRPQDRQFILSSKKLLLSDSGFYLCAWSPVAGGLNEQFFGPGTRLTVL.

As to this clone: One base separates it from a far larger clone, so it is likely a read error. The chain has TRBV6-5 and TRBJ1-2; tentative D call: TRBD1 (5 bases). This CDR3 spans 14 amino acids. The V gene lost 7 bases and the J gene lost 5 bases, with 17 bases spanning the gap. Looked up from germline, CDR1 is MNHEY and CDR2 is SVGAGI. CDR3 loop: CASIGGRGEYGYTF. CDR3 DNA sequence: TGTGCCAGCATTGGGGGAAGGGGAGAATATGGCTACACCTTC.

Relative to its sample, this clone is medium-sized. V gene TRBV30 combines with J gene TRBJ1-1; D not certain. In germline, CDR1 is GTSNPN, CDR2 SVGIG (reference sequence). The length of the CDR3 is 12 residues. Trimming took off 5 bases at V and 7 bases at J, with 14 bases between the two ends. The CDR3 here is CAWGSQPHEAFF. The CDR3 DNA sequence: TGTGCCTGGGGTTCCCAGCCTCATGAAGCTTTCTTT. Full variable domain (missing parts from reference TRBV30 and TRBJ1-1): SQTIHQWPATLVQPVGSPLSLECTVEGTSNPNLYWYRQAAGRGLQLLFYSVGIGQISSEVPQNLSASRPQDRQFILSSKKLLLSDSGFYLCAWGSQPHEAFFGQGTRLTVV.

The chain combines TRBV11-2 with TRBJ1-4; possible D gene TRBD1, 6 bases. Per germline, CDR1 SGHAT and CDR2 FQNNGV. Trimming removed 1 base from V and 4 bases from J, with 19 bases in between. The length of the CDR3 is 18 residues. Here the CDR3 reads CASSLALYSGGLNEKLFF. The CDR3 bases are TGTGCCAGCAGCTTAGCCTTATATTCCGGGGGCCTTAATGAAAAACTGTTTTTT.

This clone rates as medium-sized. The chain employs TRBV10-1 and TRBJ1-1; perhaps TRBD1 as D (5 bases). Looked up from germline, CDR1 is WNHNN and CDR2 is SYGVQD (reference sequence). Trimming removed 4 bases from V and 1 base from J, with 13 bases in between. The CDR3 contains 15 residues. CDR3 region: CASSGSKQANTEAFF. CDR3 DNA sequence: TGCGCCAGCAGTGGGTCAAAACAGGCGAACACTGAAGCTTTCTTT.

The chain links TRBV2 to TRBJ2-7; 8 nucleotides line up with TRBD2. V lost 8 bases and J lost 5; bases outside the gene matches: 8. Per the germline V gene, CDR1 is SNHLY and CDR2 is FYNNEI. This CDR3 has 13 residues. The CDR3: CASGGGGINEQYF. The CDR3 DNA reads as TGTGCCAGCGGCGGCGGGGGGATCAACGAGCAGTACTTC.

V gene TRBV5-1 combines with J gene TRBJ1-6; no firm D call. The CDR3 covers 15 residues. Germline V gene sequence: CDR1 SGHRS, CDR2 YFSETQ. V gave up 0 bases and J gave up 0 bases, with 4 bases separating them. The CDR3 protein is CASSLEVSYNSPLHF. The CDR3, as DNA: TGCGCCAGCAGCTTGGAAGTCTCCTATAATTCACCCCTCCACTTT. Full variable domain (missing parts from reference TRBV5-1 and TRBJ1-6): KAGVTQTPRYLIKTRGQQVTLSCSPISGHRSVSWYQQTPGQGLQFLFEYFSETQRNKGNFPGRFSGRQFSNSRSEMNVSTLELGDSALYLCASSLEVSYNSPLHFGNGTRLTVT.

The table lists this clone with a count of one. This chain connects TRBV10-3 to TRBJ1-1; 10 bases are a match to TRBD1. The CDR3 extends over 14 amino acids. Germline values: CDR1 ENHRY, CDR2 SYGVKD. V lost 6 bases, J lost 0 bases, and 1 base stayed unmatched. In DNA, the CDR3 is TGTGCCATCAGGGGGACAGGGGTGAACACTGAAGCTTTCTTT. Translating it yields CAIRGTGVNTEAFF.

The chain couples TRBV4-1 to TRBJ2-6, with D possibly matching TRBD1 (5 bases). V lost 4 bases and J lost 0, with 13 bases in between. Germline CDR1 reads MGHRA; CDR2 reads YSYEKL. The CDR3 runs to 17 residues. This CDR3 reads CASSPGTGISGANVLTF. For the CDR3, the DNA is TGCGCCAGCAGCCCCGGAACAGGTATCTCTGGGGCCAACGTCCTGACTTTC.